These 2 T cell receptor beta chains share one sample of origin, sequenced in a study of cytomegalovirus exposure and HLA in healthy donors. The PCR contained 60 Vbeta and 13 Jbeta primers. TCRdb's copy holds only in-frame clones and misses some; the assay was immunoSEQ multiplex PCR. This repertoire shows more than 200,000 clones, about two thirds found once; its top ten account for 2.5% to 3%. Sequencing was done on a sample of PBMCs. These receptors were taken from a man aged 40-55 years in good health and CMV-seropositive.

The V call is TRBV5-4, the J call TRBJ1-1; 7 positions agree with TRBD1. V lost 0 bases to trimming and J lost 8 bases; unmatched junction nucleotides: 4. Germline V CDR1 and CDR2: SGHNT, YYREEE (reference sequence). The length of the CDR3 is 13 residues. The CDR3 sequence: CASSLAGQKEAFF. The DNA of the CDR3 is TGTGCCAGCAGCTTGGCGGGACAGAAGGAAGCTTTCTTT. Using reference TRBV5-4 and TRBJ1-1 for the parts outside the CDR3, the full variable domain is ETGVTQSPTHLIKTRGQQVTLRCSSQSGHNTVSWYQQALGQGPQFIFQYYREEENGRGNFPPRFSGLQFPNYSSELNVNALELDDSALYLCASSLAGQKEAFFGQGTRLTVV.

The chain uses TRBV27 and TRBJ1-1; unclear D gene. The CDR3 spans 14 residues. The germline V gene encodes CDR1 MNHEY and CDR2 SMNVEV (reference sequence). V was trimmed by 2 bases and J by 1 base, leaving 8 bases between them. CDR3: CASSLIGGNTEAFF. The CDR3 nucleotides are TGTGCCAGCAGTTTAATAGGAGGGAACACTGAAGCTTTCTTT.